What follows are 7 T cell receptor beta chains derived from one specimen sequenced in a study of Ad26.COV2.S vaccination and SARS-CoV-2 variants. Treatment reported: over 15 received Ad26.COV2.S at low or high dose, single or two shots; five or six received placebo; per-sample allocation not given. Samples were taken on day 63 after the first vaccine or placebo injection. Sequencing was performed with immunoSEQ multiplex PCR; in TCRdb, only in-frame clones are kept and a portion is missing. The sample has just over 350,000 clones, around 84% seen once. The sample here was peripheral blood, taken in a trial of Ad26.COV2.S vaccine versus placebo. These receptors were collected from a person aged 18 to 65 who received the Ad26.COV2.S COVID-19 vaccine or a placebo.

This chain uses TRBV2 with TRBJ2-7, with TRBD1 as a possible D gene (7 bases). The CDR3 has 15 residues. The germline V and J ends were trimmed by 3 bases and 2 bases, with 14 bases remaining between them. Germline CDR1 reads SNHLY; CDR2 reads FYNNEI. The CDR3 region has the DNA TGTGCCAGCAGTGATCAGGGGGGCATCACCTACGAGCAGTACTTC. This gives the protein CASSDQGGITYEQYF.

The rearrangement links TRBV7-6 to TRBJ2-2, with 8 bases aligning to TRBD2. Trimming took 5 bases from V and 4 from J; bases not matched to a gene: 6. The CDR3 consists of 15 residues. Germline values: CDR1 SGHVS, CDR2 FNYEAQ. CDR3 bases: TGTGCCAGCAGCAAAGCGGGGGTTGTCACCGGGGAGCTGTTTTTT. It translates to CASSKAGVVTGELFF.

This sequence joins TRBV7-2 and TRBJ2-5, with TRBD2 matching over 8 bases. This CDR3 comprises 16 residues. With V trimmed by 5 bases and J by 7 bases, 15 bases remained unmatched. Germline CDR1 SGHTA, CDR2 FQGNSA. The CDR3 loop is CASSPASGRVIGTQYF. The DNA of the CDR3 is TGTGCCAGCAGCCCCGCCAGCGGGAGAGTCATCGGGACCCAGTACTTC.

V usage is TRBV3-1 (or the pseudogene TRBV3-2) and J usage is TRBJ1-1; possible D gene TRBD1, 6 bases. V was cut by 4 bases and J by 7 bases, with 13 bases left in between. This CDR3 region has 13 residues. Germline V gives CDR1 LGHDT, CDR2 YNNKEL (reference sequence). DNA of the CDR3: TGTGCCAGCAGCCCAACAGGGCAGGTTGAAGCTTTCTTT. Translation gives CASSPTGQVEAFF.

The chain employs TRBV3-1 (or the pseudogene TRBV3-2) and TRBJ2-1, with 11 bases matching TRBD2. The germline V gene encodes CDR1 LGHDT and CDR2 YNNKEL (reference sequence). Trimming took 4 bases from V and 2 from J; bases not matched to a gene: 1. The CDR3 is 15 residues long. CDR3 amino acids: CASSPGLAAYNEQFF. CDR3 sequence (DNA): TGTGCCAGCAGCCCGGGACTAGCGGCCTACAATGAGCAGTTCTTC.

The chain links TRBV19 to TRBJ2-1, with 13 positions matching TRBD2. The CDR3 has 15 residues. Germline CDR1 LNHDA, CDR2 SQIVND (reference sequence). J lost 7 bases, V lost 4 bases, and 4 bases had no gene match. The DNA of the CDR3 is TGTGCCAGTAGTAAAGGGACTAGCGGGATGAATGAGCAGTTCTTC. Encoded protein: CASSKGTSGMNEQFF.

The V gene is TRBV6-5, the J gene TRBJ1-5; a weak D match, TRBD1 (6 bases). This CDR3 region has 15 residues. In germline, CDR1 is MNHEY, CDR2 SVGAGI. The germline V and J ends were trimmed by 6 bases and 3 bases, with 15 bases remaining between them. This CDR3 is CASSPTDRPNQPQHF. The CDR3, as DNA: TGTGCCAGCAGCCCGACGGACAGACCCAATCAGCCCCAGCATTTT.